The clone carrying this T cell receptor (beta chain) was seen a handful of times. The antigen is not known. Only in-frame clones appear in the TCRdb table, and some are missing; sequencing was by immunoSEQ multiplex PCR. The sample has roughly 150,000 clones, around 91% seen once. This sample is part of a study of T cell responses to AZD1222 COVID-19 vaccine. Study observations and caveats: Across the whole spike, CD4 TCRs peaked at regions 160-218 and 743-854. Most donors were white British and more were female, and clonal diversity was possibly underestimated. Only five to seven individuals given AZD1222 were seropositive at baseline.

With V trimmed by 5 bases and J by 7 bases, 17 bases remained unmatched. Germline V gives CDR1 SGHTA, CDR2 FQGNSA. The length of the CDR3 is 16 residues. This chain joins TRBV7-2 and TRBJ2-7; 7 bases are a match to TRBD2. The sequence derives from an adult who received the AZD1222 COVID-19 vaccine. Source: peripheral blood, taken 28 days after the second AZD1222 dose. The CDR3 reads CASSLGRGRGLREQYF. CDR3 in DNA: TGTGCCAGCAGCCTAGGGAGGGGACGGGGGTTGAGAGAGCAGTACTTC. Supplemented by reference TRBV7-2 and TRBJ2-7, the full variable domain reads GAGVSQSPSNKVTEKGKDVELRCDPISGHTALYWYRQSLGQGLEFLIYFQGNSAPDKSGLPSDRFSAERTGGSVSTLTIQRTQQEDSAVYLCASSLGRGRGLREQYFGPGTRLTVT.